This T cell receptor beta chain derives from a study of neurological immune-mediated disorders. This clonotype was recorded many times. The CDR3 consists of 16 residues. Trimming left V 4 bases short and J 7 bases short, with 20 bases between. CDR1 is ENHRY and CDR2 is SYGVKD in the germline V gene. TCRdb used MiXCR to reprocess the 5' RACE reads, holding one entry per CDR3 protein. The table lists tens of thousands of distinct CDR3 sequences, 10% to 13% of them singletons. The chain links TRBV10-3 to TRBJ2-1; D possibly matches TRBD1 or TRBD2 (5 bases each). The sequenced sample was PBMCs. The sequence was collected from a middle-aged woman with HTLV-1-associated myelopathy (HAM/TSP). In nucleotides, the CDR3 is TGTGCCATCAGTGGGACCTCGGGGCGGTTGGGGAATGAGCAGTTCTTC. It specifies CAISGTSGRLGNEQFF.